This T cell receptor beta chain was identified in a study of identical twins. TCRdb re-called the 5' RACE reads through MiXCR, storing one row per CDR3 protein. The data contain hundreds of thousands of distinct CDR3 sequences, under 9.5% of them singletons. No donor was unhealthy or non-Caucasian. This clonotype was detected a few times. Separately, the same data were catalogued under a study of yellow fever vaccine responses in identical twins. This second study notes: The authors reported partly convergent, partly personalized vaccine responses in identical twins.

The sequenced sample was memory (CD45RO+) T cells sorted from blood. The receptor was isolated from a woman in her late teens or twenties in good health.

The CDR3 here is CASTQENYGYTF. As DNA, the CDR3 is TGTGCCAGCACCCAGGAAAACTATGGCTACACCTTC. The chain couples TRBV28 to TRBJ1-2; D unresolved. This CDR3 is 12 amino acids long. The V end was cut by 7 bases, the J end by 2 bases, with 8 bases between. CDR1 and CDR2 from the germline V gene are MDHEN and SYDVKM.